This TCR beta chain is from a study of type 1 and type 2 diabetes patients. Background on the study: Across the study, fewer than 20,000,000 paired-end reads were produced.

PCR was run on genomic DNA. The TCR beta CDR3 region was amplified using 30 forward and 13 reverse primers. TCRdb recomputed calls from the multiplex PCR reads with MiXCR, one row per CDR3 protein. Here the sample spans approximately 260,000 distinct CDR3 sequences, over 45% being singletons. The sequenced sample was peripheral blood mononuclear cells (PBMCs). This receptor was identified in a man younger than 30 with type 2 diabetes.

The DNA of the CDR3 is TGTGCCAGCAGTCGGGGGCAGGGGGAAAAACTGTTTTTT. This translates into CASSRGQGEKLFF. The chain uses TRBV2 and TRBJ1-4, with a possible D match to TRBD1 (6 bases). Between the trimmed V and J ends, which lost 5 bases and 8 bases, there was a span of 12 bases. The CDR3 is 13 amino acids. The germline V gene has CDR1 SNHLY and CDR2 FYNNEI.